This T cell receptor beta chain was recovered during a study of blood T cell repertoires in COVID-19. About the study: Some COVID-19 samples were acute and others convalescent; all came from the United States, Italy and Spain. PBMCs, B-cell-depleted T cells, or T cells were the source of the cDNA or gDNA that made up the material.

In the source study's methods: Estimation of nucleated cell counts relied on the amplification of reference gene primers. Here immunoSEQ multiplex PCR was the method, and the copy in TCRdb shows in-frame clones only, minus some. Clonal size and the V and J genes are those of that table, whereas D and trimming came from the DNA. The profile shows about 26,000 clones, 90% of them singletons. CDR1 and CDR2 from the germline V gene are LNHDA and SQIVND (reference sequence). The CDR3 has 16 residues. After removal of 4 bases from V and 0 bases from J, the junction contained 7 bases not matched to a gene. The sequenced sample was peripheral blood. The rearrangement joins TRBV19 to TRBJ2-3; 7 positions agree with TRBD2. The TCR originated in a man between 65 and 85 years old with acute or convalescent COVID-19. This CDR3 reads CASSTGLEGSTDTQYF. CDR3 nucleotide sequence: TGTGCCAGTAGTACCGGACTAGAAGGGAGCACAGATACGCAGTATTTT.